What follows are 11 T cell receptor beta chains derived from one specimen sequenced in a study of T cells after yellow fever vaccination. MiXCR, run by TCRdb on the 5' RACE reads, gives a single entry per CDR3 protein. Of some 350,000 distinct CDR3 sequences in the sample, 6.2% are singletons; the top ten hold 15%. Sample: PBMCs, taken 5 days after the yellow fever booster vaccination. These receptors all come from a man under 40 who received the YFV17D yellow fever vaccine.

The V and J genes are TRBV5-1 and TRBJ1-6, with 12 nucleotides matching TRBD1. From germline, CDR1 is SGHRS and CDR2 YFSETQ. J gave up 7 bases and V 7 bases, and 12 bases lay outside the gene matches. The CDR3 spans 17 residues. The CDR3 region is CASGSGTGGDRNSPLHF. Here the CDR3 DNA reads TGCGCCAGCGGATCCGGGACAGGGGGCGATCGGAATTCACCCCTCCACTTT.

Many counts were recorded for this clonotype. The J gene is TRBJ2-1, the V gene TRBV19; D not resolved. This CDR3 is 13 amino acids long. The germline CDR1 and CDR2 sequences are LNHDA and SQIVND (reference sequence). The ends were cut back, 7 bases at V and 4 bases at J, with 11 bases in the middle. DNA for the CDR3: TGTGCCAGTACCCCCCCGGGTTACAATGAGCAGTTCTTC. Amino acids: CASTPPGYNEQFF.

This clonotype was detected many times. The chain recombines TRBV5-1 with TRBJ2-2; D is undetermined. The CDR3 is 16 amino acids. V was pared by 0 bases and J by 8 bases, with 17 bases between. CDR1 is SGHRS, CDR2 YFSETQ, per germline. For the CDR3, the DNA is TGCGCCAGCAGCTTGGCCTCTCCCGGACCTCGGGGGGAGCTGTTTTTT. Encoded protein: CASSLASPGPRGELFF.

The table lists this clonotype with many counts. The J gene is TRBJ2-2, the V gene TRBV25-1; 10 bases match TRBD2. The germline gives CDR1 MGHDK, CDR2 SYGVNS. CDR3 length equals 18 residues. Germline trimming cut 0 bases from V and 1 base from J; bases unmatched to any gene: 5. The CDR3 DNA sequence: TGTGCCAGCAGTGAATATGGACTAGCGGCCATGAACACCGGGGAGCTGTTTTTT. It translates to CASSEYGLAAMNTGELFF.

This rearrangement joins TRBV11-2 to TRBJ2-4, with unresolved D. V was shortened by 5 bases and J by 7 bases, with 18 bases between the two germline ends. CDR3 length equals 15 residues. Germline V gives CDR1 SGHAT, CDR2 FQNNGV. The CDR3 loop is CASSDSLTVWNIQYF. The CDR3 DNA reads as TGTGCCAGCAGCGATTCGCTGACGGTTTGGAACATTCAGTACTTC.

This clonotype has more than one count but fewer than ten. The chain couples TRBV5-1 to TRBJ2-3, with D unresolved. CDR3 size: 16 residues. CDR1 is SGHRS, CDR2 YFSETQ, per germline. V shed 0 bases and J shed 1 base, with 12 bases lying between them. The CDR3 coding sequence is TGCGCCAGCAGCTTGGAGAGTCGCTCGGGCACAGATACGCAGTATTTT. Its protein is CASSLESRSGTDTQYF.

This clonotype has just a few counts. The chain links TRBV5-6 to TRBJ1-2; a weak D match, TRBD1 (5 bases). The CDR3 totals 16 residues. Germline V CDR1 and CDR2: SGHDT, YYEEEE. V was pared by 2 bases and J by 0 bases, with 14 bases between. CDR3 bases: TGTGCCAGCAGCTTAGGACAAGGAGCCACTAACTATGGCTACACCTTC. Translating gives CASSLGQGATNYGYTF.

This clonotype was counted only a few times. This rearrangement joins TRBV5-1 to TRBJ2-3; 7 bases align to TRBD2. Germline CDR1 reads SGHRS; CDR2 reads YFSETQ. The CDR3 has 16 residues. Trimming removed 4 bases from V and 0 bases from J; junction bases left unmatched: 8. Written as DNA, the CDR3 is TGCGCCAGCAGCCAGCCCAGCGGGGCTAGCACAGATACGCAGTATTTT. Its translation: CASSQPSGASTDTQYF.

The sample holds many counts of this clonotype. A read error may produce the germline difference seen at one junction end. The chain is built from TRBV6-2 or TRBV6-3 and TRBJ2-1, with unresolved D. The CDR3 runs 12 residues. Germline assignment: CDR1 MNHEY and CDR2 SVGEGT. The DNA for the CDR3 is TGTGCCAGCAGTCCGTCTGCGGCCCGCTTCCTCTTC. This gives the protein CASSPSAARFLF.

This clonotype was seen a handful of times. The V and J genes are TRBV7-6 and TRBJ2-7; tentative D call: TRBD1 (6 bases). Trimming left V 3 bases short and J 2 bases short, with 8 bases between. This CDR3 is built from 13 residues. Looked up from germline, CDR1 is SGHVS and CDR2 is FNYEAQ. CDR3 in amino acids: CASSFSGAYEQYF. The CDR3 DNA reads as TGTGCCAGCAGCTTTTCAGGGGCCTACGAGCAGTACTTC.

The table lists this clonotype with many counts. The chain combines TRBV19 with TRBJ1-1; D is uncertain. V was trimmed by 3 bases and J by 0 bases, leaving 14 bases between them. The CDR3 is made up of 16 amino acids. Germline CDR1 is LNHDA and CDR2 is SQIVND (reference sequence). The CDR3 here is CASSIYNSPMNTEAFF. The DNA of the CDR3 is TGTGCCAGTAGTATTTACAACAGTCCGATGAACACTGAAGCTTTCTTT.